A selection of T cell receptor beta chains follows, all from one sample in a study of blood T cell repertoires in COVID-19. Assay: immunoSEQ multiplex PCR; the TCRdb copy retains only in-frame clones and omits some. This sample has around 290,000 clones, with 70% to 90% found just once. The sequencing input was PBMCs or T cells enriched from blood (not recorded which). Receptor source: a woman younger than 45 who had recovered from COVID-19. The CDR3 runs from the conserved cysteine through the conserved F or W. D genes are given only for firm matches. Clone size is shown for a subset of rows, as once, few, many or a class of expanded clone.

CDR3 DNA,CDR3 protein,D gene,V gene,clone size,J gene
TGTGCCAGCAGCGTAGCACTAGCGGGGGGAGGAGAGACCCAGTACTTC,CASSVALAGGGETQYF,TRBD2,TRBV9,.,TRBJ2-5
TGTGCCAGCAGTTTAGCCGGTGGCTATGGCTACACCTTC,CASSLAGGYGYTF,.,TRBV27,.,TRBJ1-2
TGTGCCTGGAGTAGCAGGGGTAGGTACAATGAGCAGTTCTTC,CAWSSRGRYNEQFF,.,TRBV30,.,TRBJ2-1
TGTGCCAGCAGCAAAGGCCCAGCCGACGGGGAGACCCAGTACTTC,CASSKGPADGETQYF,.,TRBV21-1,.,TRBJ2-5
TGTGCCAGCAGCCCACGACAGCTGAGCTCCTACAATGAGCAGTTCTTC,CASSPRQLSSYNEQFF,.,TRBV7-3,few,TRBJ2-1
TGTGCCAGCAGCTTAGAAAACAGGGGCTACTATGGCTACACCTTC,CASSLENRGYYGYTF,TRBD1,TRBV7-9,few,TRBJ1-2
TGTGCCACCAGCCGGGACAGGGTGAGCGAGCAGTACTTC,CATSRDRVSEQYF,TRBD1,TRBV24-1,few,TRBJ2-7
TGTGCCAGCAGCTTAGGCCCGGGTTATTGGCCCCAGCATTTT,CASSLGPGYWPQHF,.,TRBV11-2,few,TRBJ1-5
TGTGCCAGCAGTGATAATAATCAGCCCCAGCATTTT,CASSDNNQPQHF,.,TRBV2,.,TRBJ1-5
TGTGCCAGCAGCCTAGTATGGTCTAGTCTCGGCGGGGAGCTGTTTTTT,CASSLVWSSLGGELFF,.,TRBV6-2/TRBV6-3,.,TRBJ2-2
TGTGCCAGCAGCCTAAGAACCGGACAGTCCTACGAGCAGTACTTC,CASSLRTGQSYEQYF,.,TRBV11-3,.,TRBJ2-7
TGTGCCAGCAGTGATCCCCGAGGGTCTAATTCACCCCTCCACTTT,CASSDPRGSNSPLHF,.,TRBV2,.,TRBJ1-6
TGTGCCAGCAGCGGGGAGGGAGGGCCTACCTATAATTCACCCCTCCACTTT,CASSGEGGPTYNSPLHF,.,TRBV9,.,TRBJ1-6
TGTGCCAGCAGTTTACAGGGGGAAGAGACCCAGTACTTC,CASSLQGEETQYF,TRBD1,TRBV28,.,TRBJ2-5
TGTGCCAGCAGCTTGACGGGTCGGTACACCTTC,CASSLTGRYTF,.,TRBV7-9,.,TRBJ1-2
TGTGCCAGCAGCTTAATGGTCCCTAGCGGGAGGGCCAAAAACATTCAGTACTTC,CASSLMVPSGRAKNIQYF,TRBD2,TRBV7-3,.,TRBJ2-4
TGTGCCAGCAGTTTTGGACTAGCGTCCTACGAGCAGTACTTC,CASSFGLASYEQYF,TRBD2,TRBV27,.,TRBJ2-7
TGTGCCAGCAGTCAGCGTACGGGCTACACCTTC,CASSQRTGYTF,.,TRBV6-1,.,TRBJ1-2
TGCAGTGCTAGTGGCGCCCGGGTGGTTCTCTCTGGGGCCAACGTCCTGACTTTC,CSASGARVVLSGANVLTF,.,TRBV20-1,.,TRBJ2-6
TGTGCCAGTAGTATAGAGGGAAGACTAGCGGGGATCTACAATGAGCAGTTCTTC,CASSIEGRLAGIYNEQFF,TRBD2,TRBV19,.,TRBJ2-1
TGTGCCAGCAGCCCCCTGCCCTACTCTGGAAACACCATATATTTT,CASSPLPYSGNTIYF,.,TRBV14,.,TRBJ1-3
TGTGCCAGCAGTTTACAGGGGTATCAGCCCCAGCATTTT,CASSLQGYQPQHF,.,TRBV27,.,TRBJ1-5
TGTGCCAGCAGCCCCAGGCAGGGACAGGGTATGGTTGGCTACACCTTC,CASSPRQGQGMVGYTF,TRBD1,TRBV9,.,TRBJ1-2
TGTGCCAGCAGATCCCTGGACAGGGGAGAGACCGGGGAGCTGTTTTTT,CASRSLDRGETGELFF,TRBD1,TRBV28,.,TRBJ2-2
TGTGCTAGTGGTTTGGGGGGCACCCAGGCCCCATGGGGCTCACCCCTCCACTTT,CASGLGGTQAPWGSPLHF,.,TRBV12-5,.,TRBJ1-6
TGTGCCAGCAGGGCTAGCGGGGTGGGAGATACGCAGTATTTT,CASRASGVGDTQYF,TRBD2,TRBV6-5,.,TRBJ2-3
TGTGCCAGCAGCCTCGGGTGGGCCTACGAGCAGTACTTC,CASSLGWAYEQYF,.,TRBV14,.,TRBJ2-7
TGTGCCAGCAGTTACACCGGGCGGGAGAAAGATACGCAGTATTTT,CASSYTGREKDTQYF,TRBD2,TRBV6-5,.,TRBJ2-3
TGTGCCAGCAGACCAGGGACAGGGTCCACAGATACGCAGTATTTT,CASRPGTGSTDTQYF,TRBD1,TRBV5-4,.,TRBJ2-3
TGTGCCAGCAGCTTAGAGCTGGGCCTCCCAGAGGGCTACACCTTC,CASSLELGLPEGYTF,.,TRBV7-9,.,TRBJ1-2
TGCGCCAGCAGTCAATCCCCCGCAGAGGGTCAGCTACCCGGCTACGAGCAGTACTTC,CASSQSPAEGQLPGYEQYF,.,TRBV23-1,.,TRBJ2-7
TGTGCCAGCAGCTTAGCCCTAGCGGGAGGTAATGAGCAGTTCTTC,CASSLALAGGNEQFF,TRBD2,TRBV7-8,.,TRBJ2-1
TGTGCCACCTCTGATCGGGACAGTCTCTACGAGCAGTACTTC,CATSDRDSLYEQYF,TRBD1,TRBV6-1,once,TRBJ2-7
TGTGCCAGCAGCTCAGCACCGGAAGGACTAGCGGAGGGGGGAGATACGCAGTATTTT,CASSSAPEGLAEGGDTQYF,TRBD2,TRBV7-3,.,TRBJ2-3
TGTGCCAGCGCTGAGCTAGCGGCGGGGGGAGATACGCAGTATTTT,CASAELAAGGDTQYF,TRBD2,TRBV9,.,TRBJ2-3
TGTGCCAGCAGCTTATCTCCGACAGGGGGCGCGAATAGCTATGGCTACACCTTC,CASSLSPTGGANSYGYTF,TRBD1,TRBV7-2,.,TRBJ1-2
TGTGCCAGCAGCTACCTGGACAGGGGACCTCAAAACATTCAGTACTTC,CASSYLDRGPQNIQYF,TRBD1,TRBV5-5,.,TRBJ2-4
TGTGCCAGCAGTGTAGGAACGGGAGGGGGGATAGCCAAAAACATTCAGTACTTC,CASSVGTGGGIAKNIQYF,TRBD2,TRBV25-1,.,TRBJ2-4
TGTGCCAGCAGCTCCCGGACTAGCGCATCCTACAATGAGCAGTTCTTC,CASSSRTSASYNEQFF,TRBD2,TRBV7-9,few,TRBJ2-1
TGTGCCAGCAGTTCGGACAGGGAAGGTTCCTACGAGCAGTACTTC,CASSSDREGSYEQYF,TRBD1,TRBV28,.,TRBJ2-7
TGTGCCTGGGGACAGGGGTTGGACACTGAAGCTTTCTTT,CAWGQGLDTEAFF,TRBD1,TRBV30,.,TRBJ1-1
TGCGCCAGCAGCCAAGTTTGGACAAATCAGCCCCAGCATTTT,CASSQVWTNQPQHF,.,TRBV4-3,.,TRBJ1-5
TGTGCCAGCAGCCCGACAGGGGGCAGGGCTTTCTTT,CASSPTGGRAFF,TRBD1,TRBV7-9,.,TRBJ1-1
TGTGCCAGCAGGGGGGGGCGCGAGACCCAGTACTTC,CASRGGRETQYF,.,TRBV3-1/TRBV3-2,.,TRBJ2-5
TGTGCCAGCAGACCCGCCCATCGAGCGGGGGGGCACGACGAGCAGTACTTC,CASRPAHRAGGHDEQYF,TRBD2,TRBV7-2,.,TRBJ2-7
TGCGCCAGCGCAGCGGTACCAGGTGATACGCAGTATTTT,CASAAVPGDTQYF,.,TRBV10-1,.,TRBJ2-3
TGTGCCAGCAGCCAAGAGATAGCGGGAATCGGCAATGAGCAGTTCTTC,CASSQEIAGIGNEQFF,TRBD2,TRBV4-2,.,TRBJ2-1
TGTGCCAGCGGGGGACTAGTGGTTTCCGAGCAGTACTTC,CASGGLVVSEQYF,TRBD2,TRBV6-5,.,TRBJ2-7
TGTGCCAGCAGGGTGACAGGGGCGAATCAGCCCCAGCATTTT,CASRVTGANQPQHF,TRBD1,TRBV27,.,TRBJ1-5
TGTGCCACCACGAATATCAGGGGGATTATGAACACTGAAGCTTTCTTT,CATTNIRGIMNTEAFF,TRBD1,TRBV10-3,.,TRBJ1-1
TGCAGTGCTGAAGGTGGGGCAGCCTTT,CSAEGGAAF,.,TRBV20-1,.,TRBJ2-3
TGTGCCAGCAGTTCCGGACAGGGTGGGTCTCGAGCTTTCTTT,CASSSGQGGSRAFF,TRBD1,TRBV28,.,TRBJ1-1
TGTGCCTGGAGGCTACTGACTGAAGCTTTCTTT,CAWRLLTEAFF,.,TRBV30,.,TRBJ1-1
TGTGCCAGCTCGCCCCTAGAGAGTGGCCTCACTAACTATGGCTACACCTTC,CASSPLESGLTNYGYTF,.,TRBV18,.,TRBJ1-2
TGCGCCAGCTCCCGCACGGGGACAGGGAAATATGGCTACACCTTC,CASSRTGTGKYGYTF,TRBD1,TRBV10-2,.,TRBJ1-2
TGTGCCAGCAGTTACGGGACATTTCCTAATCAGCCCCAGCATTTT,CASSYGTFPNQPQHF,.,TRBV6-2/TRBV6-3,.,TRBJ1-5
TGTGCCAGCAGTCGACTAGACTACGAGCAGTACTTC,CASSRLDYEQYF,.,TRBV6-2/TRBV6-3,.,TRBJ2-7
TGTGCCAGCAGCTTATTAGTTGCGGGCGGGGAGCTGTTTTTT,CASSLLVAGGELFF,.,TRBV7-3,.,TRBJ2-2
TGTGCCAGCAGTTTATTGGGGACTAGCGCGTACAATGAGCAGTTCTTC,CASSLLGTSAYNEQFF,TRBD2,TRBV27,.,TRBJ2-1